Presented here are 26 T cell receptor beta chains from one specimen sequenced in a study of T cell responses to AZD1222 COVID-19 vaccine. The table came from immunoSEQ multiplex PCR; TCRdb's copy has only in-frame clones and leaves some out. The profile covers approximately 150,000 clones, with 85% to 95% appearing a single time and about 1.5% taken by the ten largest. Sequenced material: peripheral blood, taken on day 0 of AZD1222 vaccination. Receptor source: an adult in good health.

V usage is TRBV2 and J usage is TRBJ2-1, with no clear D. This CDR3 is built from 13 residues. Germline V lookup: CDR1 SNHLY, CDR2 FYNNEI. V shed 6 bases and J shed 1 base, with 7 bases lying between them. CDR3 in amino acids: CASSAPSYNEQFF. Written as DNA, the CDR3 is TGTGCCAGCAGCGCTCCATCCTACAATGAGCAGTTCTTC.

J is TRBJ2-3 and V is TRBV4-1; no reliable D call. From germline, CDR1 is MGHRA and CDR2 YSYEKL. V was shortened by 2 bases and J by 2 bases, with 11 bases between the two germline ends. The CDR3 runs 15 residues. CDR3 region: CASSQSADNTDTQYF. The CDR3 nucleotides are TGCGCCAGCAGCCAATCCGCAGACAACACAGATACGCAGTATTTT.

The chain links TRBV2 to TRBJ1-5; TRBD1 agrees at 7 bases. CDR3 size: 14 residues. The V gene's germline CDR1 is SNHLY and CDR2 FYNNEI. J lost 5 bases, V lost 7 bases, and 8 bases had no gene match. CDR3 nucleotides: TGTGCCAGCAAGGAACAGGGGATGGATCAGCCCCAGCATTTT. This gives the protein CASKEQGMDQPQHF.

The chain joins TRBV7-9 to TRBJ1-1, with 8 bases aligning to TRBD1. The CDR3 length is 14 residues. The V and J ends lost 0 bases and 4 bases, in that order; junction bases with no gene match: 1. Germline CDR1 and CDR2: SEHNR and FQNEAQ (reference sequence). The CDR3 here is CASSLATGGTEAFF. The DNA of the CDR3 is TGTGCCAGCAGCTTAGCAACAGGGGGCACTGAAGCTTTCTTT.

This chain uses TRBV5-1 with TRBJ2-1, with D perhaps TRBD2 (6 bases). The CDR3 length is 13 residues. The germline V gene encodes CDR1 SGHRS and CDR2 YFSETQ. V lost 3 bases, J lost 5 bases, and 9 bases lay in between. This chain's CDR3 is CASSWGLHNEQFF. In DNA, the CDR3 is TGCGCCAGCAGCTGGGGACTTCACAATGAGCAGTTCTTC.

The CDR3 sequence: CASSQGSNTGELFF. As DNA, the CDR3 is TGTGCCAGCAGCCAGGGGTCGAACACCGGGGAGCTGTTTTTT. The chain couples TRBV7-9 to TRBJ2-2; D is perhaps TRBD1 (6 bases). The CDR3 extends over 14 amino acids. V lost 5 bases and J 0 bases, leaving 7 bases between the germline ends. Germline V lookup: CDR1 SEHNR, CDR2 FQNEAQ (reference sequence).

This rearrangement joins TRBV10-1 to TRBJ2-2; 11 bases map to TRBD2. The CDR3 extends over 18 amino acids. Germline lookup yields CDR1 WNHNN and CDR2 SYGVQD (reference sequence). After removal of 5 bases from V and 5 bases from J, the junction contained 13 bases not matched to a gene. The CDR3 nucleotides are TGCGCCAGCAGTCAGCCACTAGCGGGGGCCCCAGGGACCGGGGAGCTGTTTTTT. It codes for CASSQPLAGAPGTGELFF.

The rearrangement joins TRBV7-3 to TRBJ2-1, with D possibly being TRBD1 (6 bases). The CDR3 consists of 14 residues. CDR1 SGHTA and CDR2 FQGTGA come from the germline V gene. V was trimmed by 5 bases and J by 9 bases, leaving 17 bases between them. This chain's CDR3 is CASSRGTTDGEQFF. The DNA of the CDR3 is TGTGCCAGCAGCCGAGGGACAACGGATGGTGAGCAGTTCTTC.

This sequence joins TRBV28 and TRBJ1-1, with TRBD1 identical over 8 bases. This CDR3 has 13 residues. From germline, CDR1 is MDHEN and CDR2 SYDVKM. The junction had 5 bases not matched to a gene; V was cut back by 5 bases and J by 6 bases. As DNA, the CDR3 is TGTGCCAGCAGTCTTTCAGGGGGCGCTGAAGCTTTCTTT. Translating gives CASSLSGGAEAFF.

The rearrangement uses TRBV7-6 and TRBJ2-2; 8 bases line up with TRBD1. This CDR3 spans 17 amino acids. The J segment lost 2 bases and the V segment lost 7 bases, leaving 12 bases of the junction unmatched. Per germline, CDR1 SGHVS and CDR2 FNYEAQ. The CDR3 sequence: CASTPPGAGGNTGELFF. CDR3 nucleotide sequence: TGTGCCAGCACCCCACCGGGGGCAGGGGGCAACACCGGGGAGCTGTTTTTT.

The V call is TRBV3-1 (or the pseudogene TRBV3-2), the J call TRBJ1-1; TRBD1 is a possible D gene (6 bases). V gave up 4 bases and J gave up 1 base, with 10 bases separating them. This CDR3 is 14 amino acids long. The germline CDR1 and CDR2 sequences are LGHDT and YNNKEL (reference sequence). CDR3 coding DNA: TGTGCCAGCAGCCTCAGGGGTAAGAACACTGAAGCTTTCTTT. This sequence encodes CASSLRGKNTEAFF.

The genes are TRBV28 and TRBJ2-5, with 8 bases fitting TRBD2. With 2 bases clipped from V and 0 bases from J, the junction kept 5 bases outside the gene matches. The CDR3 is made up of 16 amino acids. Germline assignment: CDR1 MDHEN and CDR2 SYDVKM. CDR3 DNA sequence: TGTGCCAGCAGTTTAAGGGCTAGCGGGTACCAAGAGACCCAGTACTTC. It encodes CASSLRASGYQETQYF.

The J gene is TRBJ2-1, the V gene TRBV9; 10 nucleotides match TRBD1. This CDR3 has 16 amino acids. The J segment lost 0 bases and the V segment lost 0 bases, leaving 0 bases of the junction unmatched. Germline V lookup: CDR1 SGDLS, CDR2 YYNGEE. The DNA of the CDR3 is TGTGCCAGCAGCGTAGGACAGGGGGCCTCCTACAATGAGCAGTTCTTC. Translation: CASSVGQGASYNEQFF.

This clone came up a few times. The chain recombines TRBV10-1 with TRBJ1-5; no clear D gene. The V gene's germline CDR1 is WNHNN and CDR2 SYGVQD (reference sequence). V was shortened by 4 bases and J by 0 bases, with 22 bases between the two germline ends. This CDR3 spans 19 amino acids. CDR3 in amino acids: CASSGTTGLNPYSNQPQHF. DNA for the CDR3: TGCGCCAGCAGTGGGACCACGGGCCTAAACCCATATAGCAATCAGCCCCAGCATTTT.

The chain recombines TRBV7-9 with TRBJ1-3; no definite D call. CDR1 SEHNR and CDR2 FQNEAQ come from the germline V gene (reference sequence). V was trimmed by 5 bases and J by 0 bases, leaving 11 bases between them. CDR3 length: 15 amino acids. The CDR3 region has the DNA TGTGCCAGCAGCGACGACGTGAGCTCTGGAAACACCATATATTTT. Translating gives CASSDDVSSGNTIYF.

The genes are TRBV6-5 and TRBJ1-1; D is ambiguous. The germline V gene has CDR1 MNHEY and CDR2 SVGAGI. The CDR3 length is 15 residues. V was clipped by 3 bases and J by 4 bases, with 15 bases between them. CDR3 bases: TGTGCCAGCAGTTATTTGACATCGGTGTTCACTGAAGCTTTCTTT. Translated, it gives CASSYLTSVFTEAFF.

The CDR3: CACRFGDGGGYTF. CDR3 coding DNA: TGTGCCTGCAGATTCGGGGACGGCGGTGGCTACACCTTC. V gene TRBV30 combines with J gene TRBJ1-2, with a possible D match to TRBD1 (5 bases). V dropped 6 bases and J dropped 7 bases, with 18 bases sitting between them. Germline-derived CDR1 and CDR2 are GTSNPN and SVGIG (reference sequence). This CDR3 has 13 amino acids. The variable domain in full, completed from reference TRBV30 and TRBJ1-2, reads SQTIHQWPATLVQPVGSPLSLECTVEGTSNPNLYWYRQAAGRGLQLLFYSVGIGQISSEVPQNLSASRPQDRQFILSSKKLLLSDSGFYLCACRFGDGGGYTFGSGTRLTVV.

The gene calls are TRBV20-1 and TRBJ2-7; D perhaps matches TRBD1 (6 bases). The germline V gene encodes CDR1 DFQATT and CDR2 SNEGSKA (reference sequence). The CDR3 is made up of 11 amino acids. The V end was cut by 5 bases, the J end by 3 bases, with 8 bases between. For the CDR3, the DNA is TGCAGTGCTCTACAGGGCTACGAGCAGTACTTC. It yields the protein CSALQGYEQYF.

The chain joins TRBV5-1 to TRBJ1-1; TRBD1 aligns across 7 bases. V trimming: 0 bases; J trimming: 5 bases; junction bases outside the gene matches: 1. This CDR3 is 13 amino acids long. Germline V lookup: CDR1 SGHRS, CDR2 YFSETQ. CDR3 nucleotides: TGCGCCAGCAGCTTGGAGGGGGCAACTGAAGCTTTCTTT. Protein product: CASSLEGATEAFF.

The chain carries TRBV18 and TRBJ2-3, with TRBD2 matching over 9 bases. With 5 bases clipped from V and 3 bases from J, the junction kept 6 bases outside the gene matches. Germline CDR1 reads KGHSH; CDR2 reads LQKENI. This CDR3 has 15 residues. The CDR3 DNA follows: TGTGCCAGCTCAGTACTAGCGGGCACAACAGATACGCAGTATTTT. Protein product: CASSVLAGTTDTQYF.

The chain links TRBV7-8 to TRBJ2-3, with 7 bases aligning to TRBD1. Trimming took 8 bases from V and 3 from J; bases not matched to a gene: 8. Germline CDR1 and CDR2: SGHVS and FQNEAQ. This CDR3 has 14 residues. This CDR3 reads CASQRQGQTDTQYF. The CDR3 DNA follows: TGTGCCAGCCAGAGACAGGGACAAACAGATACGCAGTATTTT.

The chain has TRBV27 and TRBJ1-4; a possible D gene is TRBD1 (6 bases). The V end lost 4 bases, the J end lost 6 bases, and 15 bases lay between the germline ends. Germline V lookup: CDR1 MNHEY, CDR2 SMNVEV (reference sequence). The CDR3 sequence is 15 residues long. DNA for the CDR3: TGTGCCAGCAGTTCCGTGGGAGGGGGGGATGAAAAACTGTTTTTT. This encodes CASSSVGGGDEKLFF.

This clone was seen only a few times. The chain employs TRBV30 and TRBJ1-6; D gene uncertain. Looked up from germline, CDR1 is GTSNPN and CDR2 is SVGIG (reference sequence). There are 13 residues in the CDR3. Trimming shortened V by 0 bases and J by 6 bases, and 6 bases separated the two germline ends. The CDR3 spells CAWSVGRNSPLHF. In nucleotides, the CDR3 is TGTGCCTGGAGTGTAGGGCGTAATTCACCCCTCCACTTT. Using reference TRBV30 and TRBJ1-6 for the parts outside the CDR3, the full variable domain is SQTIHQWPATLVQPVGSPLSLECTVEGTSNPNLYWYRQAAGRGLQLLFYSVGIGQISSEVPQNLSASRPQDRQFILSSKKLLLSDSGFYLCAWSVGRNSPLHFGNGTRLTVT.

The chain is built from TRBV7-2 and TRBJ2-7; 8 nucleotides line up with TRBD2. V was clipped by 1 base and J by 2 bases; unmatched bases: 4. This CDR3 region has 15 residues. From germline, CDR1 is SGHTA and CDR2 FQGNSA. The CDR3 loop reads CASSLEAGAAYEQYF. The CDR3 bases are TGTGCCAGCAGCTTAGAAGCGGGAGCGGCCTACGAGCAGTACTTC.

The V gene is TRBV28, the J gene TRBJ2-2; D not certain. With 6 bases removed from V and 4 bases from J, the gap between germline ends came to 9 bases. There are 13 residues in the CDR3. The germline gives CDR1 MDHEN, CDR2 SYDVKM. The CDR3 region is CASSHSSTGELFF. The CDR3 DNA reads TGTGCCAGCAGCCACTCCAGCACCGGGGAGCTGTTTTTT.

J is TRBJ1-6 and V is TRBV27; D is unclear. The germline V and J ends were trimmed by 2 bases and 14 bases, with 16 bases remaining between them. Germline CDR1 reads MNHEY; CDR2 reads SMNVEV (reference sequence). This CDR3 comprises 14 residues. The CDR3 coding sequence is TGTGCCAGCAGTTTAGAGGGCCCCCCGGGAACCCTCCACTTT. Translation gives CASSLEGPPGTLHF.